This TCR beta chain stems from a study of shared clonotypes between healthy human individuals. Whole-study results and caveats: A handful of donors showed sharing of around 5% of naive CD4 clonotypes. Genetic and exposure-history diversity was limited by the small donor number.

With respect to this clone: Its specificity is not known. The same CDR3 is also encoded by other DNA sequences in this sample.

The assay was immunoSEQ multiplex PCR, and TCRdb's table has in-frame clones only and misses some. The table has fewer than 3 million clones, approximately 90% seen once. The sequencing sample was made of naive CD4+ T cells from PBMCs. This sample's subset: CD45RA+ positively selected. This receptor was taken from a man younger than 30 in good health. Some clones in this sample may be carry-over from other donors' samples.

For the CDR3, the DNA is TGCGCCAGCAGCTTGGGGGGTGTATATGGCTACACCTTC. It yields the protein CASSLGGVYGYTF. The chain uses TRBV5-1 and TRBJ1-2; unclear D gene. V lost 0 bases, J lost 5 bases, and 8 bases lay in between. The CDR3 loop spans 13 amino acids. Germline CDR1 is SGHRS and CDR2 is YFSETQ. The full variable domain, its missing parts supplied by reference TRBV5-1 and TRBJ1-2, is KAGVTQTPRYLIKTRGQQVTLSCSPISGHRSVSWYQQTPGQGLQFLFEYFSETQRNKGNFPGRFSGRQFSNSRSEMNVSTLELGDSALYLCASSLGGVYGYTFGSGTRLTVV.